The next 28 T cell receptor beta chains were all read from a single sample in a study of blood T cell repertoires in COVID-19. Sequencing used immunoSEQ multiplex PCR; TCRdb keeps in-frame clones, though not all of them. The repertoire holds roughly 130,000 clones, with approximately 79% as singletons. Sequenced sample: peripheral blood. These receptors all come from a man in his sixties with acute or convalescent COVID-19.

This clone came up many times. The chain joins TRBV12-3 or TRBV12-4 to TRBJ1-2, with 7 nucleotides matching TRBD1. This CDR3 spans 12 amino acids. J gave up 7 bases and V 4 bases, and 3 bases lay outside the gene matches. CDR3 loop: CASSSTGTGYTF. The CDR3 DNA is TGTGCCAGCAGTTCGACAGGGACTGGCTACACCTTC.

CDR3: CSASEAGPNTEAFF. Here the CDR3 DNA reads TGCAGTGCTAGTGAGGCAGGCCCGAACACTGAAGCTTTCTTT. The chain links TRBV20-1 to TRBJ1-1; D is undetermined. V lost 3 bases, J lost 1 base, and 12 bases lay in between. CDR3 size: 14 residues. Germline V gives CDR1 DFQATT, CDR2 SNEGSKA (reference sequence).

This CDR3 reads CASSPTRNGYTF. CDR3 bases: TGTGCCAGTAGCCCGACAAGAAATGGCTACACCTTC. The genes are TRBV19 and TRBJ1-2; D remains unclear. Germline CDR1 is LNHDA and CDR2 is SQIVND (reference sequence). CDR3 length: 12 amino acids. Trimming shortened V by 6 bases and J by 6 bases, and 11 bases separated the two germline ends.

The chain has TRBV27 and TRBJ2-1; D unresolved. Germline V lookup: CDR1 MNHEY, CDR2 SMNVEV (reference sequence). Trimming stripped 8 bases from V and 15 bases from J, with 8 bases between. There are 8 residues in the CDR3. The CDR3 coding sequence is TGTGCCAGCCCTTCTTTGTTCTTC. Translated, it gives CASPSLFF.

The chain recombines TRBV28 with TRBJ2-1, with a possible D match to TRBD1 (5 bases). The V end was cut by 5 bases, the J end by 8 bases, with 13 bases between. The CDR3 covers 13 residues. CDR1 and CDR2 from the germline V gene are MDHEN and SYDVKM. The CDR3 region has the DNA TGTGCCAGCAGTCCCCCAGGGTCACATGAGCAGTTCTTC. Translation: CASSPPGSHEQFF.

The chain carries TRBV28 and TRBJ2-1; 11 positions agree with TRBD2. CDR3 size: 14 residues. Losses at the gene ends were 8 bases for V and 6 bases for J; bases not matched to a gene: 6. Germline CDR1 reads MDHEN; CDR2 reads SYDVKM. The CDR3 here is CASGTSGRANEQFF. Here the CDR3 DNA reads TGTGCCAGCGGTACTAGCGGGAGAGCCAATGAGCAGTTCTTC.

The chain uses TRBV15 and TRBJ1-5; D is ambiguous. The germline gives CDR1 LNHNV, CDR2 YYDKDF (reference sequence). Trimming left V 4 bases short and J 3 bases short, with 10 bases between. The CDR3 consists of 14 residues. The CDR3 reads CATSTRLFNQPQHF. CDR3 nucleotides: TGTGCCACCAGCACCAGACTGTTCAATCAGCCCCAGCATTTT.

The chain uses TRBV7-2 and TRBJ1-1, with D unclear. Germline values: CDR1 SGHTA, CDR2 FQGNSA. The CDR3 spans 15 residues. V lost 0 bases and J 1 base, leaving 9 bases between the germline ends. CDR3 sequence (DNA): TGTGCCAGCAGCTTAGCGGTTACTTCGAACACTGAAGCTTTCTTT. Protein product: CASSLAVTSNTEAFF.

The rearrangement uses TRBV20-1 and TRBJ1-2; D uncertain. Germline lookup yields CDR1 DFQATT and CDR2 SNEGSKA (reference sequence). The length of the CDR3 is 9 residues. V lost 3 bases and J lost 8, with 4 bases in between. CDR3 amino acids: CSASLGYTF. The CDR3 coding sequence is TGCAGTGCTAGTCTCGGCTACACCTTC.

Note on this clone: The same CDR3 can be traced to other DNA sequences in this sample. V usage is TRBV28 and J usage is TRBJ1-6, with 12 positions matching TRBD1. The CDR3 contains 14 residues. The junction had 4 bases not matched to a gene; V was cut back by 6 bases and J by 10 bases. Germline-derived CDR1 and CDR2 are MDHEN and SYDVKM. The CDR3 bases are TGTGCCAGCAGCCCCGGGACAGGGGGCTCACCCCTCCACTTT. This sequence encodes CASSPGTGGSPLHF. Based on the CDR3 plus reference TRBV28 and TRBJ1-6, the full variable domain is DVKVTQSSRYLVKRTGEKVFLECVQDMDHENMFWYRQDPGLGLRLIYFSYDVKMKEKGDIPEGYSVSREKKERFSLILESASTNQTSMYLCASSPGTGGSPLHFGNGTRLTVT.

The chain is built from TRBV6-6 and TRBJ2-7, with D maybe TRBD2 (5 bases). V dropped 6 bases and J dropped 7 bases, with 13 bases sitting between them. CDR1 is MNHNY, CDR2 SVGAGI, per germline (reference sequence). CDR3 size: 12 residues. The CDR3 sequence: CASSLPTGEQYF. DNA for the CDR3: TGTGCCAGCAGCCTTCCGACGGGGGAGCAGTACTTC.

The chain joins TRBV2 to TRBJ2-2, with 11 bases fitting TRBD2. Per the germline V gene, CDR1 is SNHLY and CDR2 is FYNNEI. Trimming cost V 11 bases and J 1 base; bases outside gene matches: 6. CDR3 length equals 15 residues. CDR3 sequence: CAGDLAGGNTGELFF. CDR3 nucleotide sequence: TGTGCCGGCGATCTAGCGGGAGGGAACACCGGGGAGCTGTTTTTT. The full variable domain, in which reference TRBV2 and TRBJ2-2 provide the parts outside the CDR3, is EPEVTQTPSHQVTQMGQEVILRCVPISNHLYFYWYRQILGQKVEFLVSFYNNEISEKSEIFDDQFSVERPDGSNFTLKIRSTKLEDSAMYFCAGDLAGGNTGELFFGEGSRLTVL.

The V call is TRBV3-1 (or the pseudogene TRBV3-2), the J call TRBJ2-1, with D hard to call. V was shortened by 4 bases and J by 3 bases, with 16 bases between the two germline ends. The germline gives CDR1 LGHDT, CDR2 YNNKEL (reference sequence). This CDR3 comprises 16 residues. CDR3 in DNA: TGTGCCAGCAGCCCGTTGGGTCTGCGGATCTACAATGAGCAGTTCTTC. Amino acids: CASSPLGLRIYNEQFF.

The rearrangement links TRBV19 to TRBJ1-5; the match to TRBD1 covers 7 bases. The trim removed 4 bases at V and 7 bases at J, leaving 10 bases unmatched. Per the germline V gene, CDR1 is LNHDA and CDR2 is SQIVND (reference sequence). The CDR3 loop spans 15 amino acids. The CDR3 region is CASSTGQVFSQPQHF. CDR3 nucleotide sequence: TGTGCCAGTAGTACAGGACAGGTGTTCTCCCAGCCCCAGCATTTT.

The chain is built from TRBV7-6 and TRBJ2-3; 7 positions match TRBD2. The CDR3 is 16 amino acids. V gave up 5 bases and J gave up 4 bases; unmatched junction bases: 12. CDR1 and CDR2 from the germline V gene are SGHVS and FNYEAQ. The chain's CDR3 is CASSLGGTGVADTQYF. CDR3 bases: TGTGCCAGCAGCCTCGGGGGGACGGGAGTGGCAGATACGCAGTATTTT.

The chain links TRBV2 to TRBJ1-2, with 7 bases that match TRBD1. J was trimmed by 7 bases and V by 2 bases; bases with no gene match: 4. CDR1 and CDR2 from the germline V gene are SNHLY and FYNNEI. The CDR3 is 13 amino acids. This CDR3 is CASSENRGPGYTF. CDR3 coding DNA: TGTGCCAGCAGTGAAAACAGGGGCCCTGGCTACACCTTC.

The V call is TRBV27, the J call TRBJ2-1; possibly TRBD2 for D (5 bases). Germline CDR1 reads MNHEY; CDR2 reads SMNVEV (reference sequence). V was shortened by 2 bases and J by 0 bases, with 11 bases between the two germline ends. CDR3 length: 16 residues. The CDR3 DNA sequence: TGTGCCAGCAGTTTAATAGCGTTTGGCTCCTACAATGAGCAGTTCTTC. It yields the protein CASSLIAFGSYNEQFF.

The chain recombines TRBV28 with TRBJ1-2; unclear D gene. Germline V gene lookup returns CDR1 MDHEN and CDR2 SYDVKM. The V and J ends lost 6 bases and 6 bases respectively, with 17 bases between them. The CDR3 spans 14 residues. Here the CDR3 reads CASRVTVPGNGYTF. DNA of the CDR3: TGTGCCAGCAGGGTCACAGTTCCGGGGAATGGCTACACCTTC.

This chain connects TRBV5-1 to TRBJ1-6, with a tentative D call TRBD1 (6 bases). Germline CDR1 reads SGHRS; CDR2 reads YFSETQ. The CDR3 is 14 amino acids. Trimming cost V 0 bases and J 9 bases, with 10 bases left between them. This chain's CDR3 is CASSLDTGFSPLHF. CDR3 bases: TGCGCCAGCAGCTTGGATACAGGGTTTTCACCCCTCCACTTT.

The CDR3 DNA reads as TGTGCCAGCAGAGGTGTGGGGGCTATCTACGAGCAGTACTTC. Its translation: CASRGVGAIYEQYF. The rearrangement links TRBV6-5 to TRBJ2-7, with D perhaps matching TRBD1 (6 bases). The germline V gene has CDR1 MNHEY and CDR2 SVGAGI. The CDR3 contains 14 residues. V lost 6 bases to trimming and J lost 3 bases, with 15 bases between them.

This chain uses TRBV4-3 with TRBJ2-7; possible D gene TRBD1, 6 bases. Deletions cut 4 bases from V and 1 base from J, with 14 bases between. Germline CDR1 reads LGHNA; CDR2 reads YSLEER. The CDR3 has 15 residues. CDR3 in amino acids: CASSRYRDTSYEQYF. The CDR3 region has the DNA TGCGCCAGCAGCCGATACCGGGACACGTCCTACGAGCAGTACTTC.

The J gene is TRBJ2-5, the V gene TRBV19; TRBD2 matches 10 bases. J was trimmed by 3 bases and V by 0 bases; bases with no gene match: 7. The CDR3 contains 17 residues. Germline CDR1 is LNHDA and CDR2 is SQIVND (reference sequence). Written as DNA, the CDR3 is TGTGCCAGTAGTATAGATTTGGCTAGCGGGAGAGAAGAGACCCAGTACTTC. Translating it yields CASSIDLASGREETQYF.

This clone showed up just a few times. This chain uses TRBV6-1 with TRBJ1-5, with D possibly matching TRBD1 (5 bases). This CDR3 has 15 residues. Trimming removed 1 base from V and 1 base from J, with 8 bases in between. Germline CDR1 reads MNHNS; CDR2 reads SASEGT. The CDR3 region is CASSEDRMSNQPQHF. CDR3 nucleotide sequence: TGTGCCAGCAGTGAAGACAGGATGAGCAATCAGCCCCAGCATTTT.

This chain links TRBV6-5 with TRBJ1-2; possible D gene TRBD1, 6 bases. Between the trimmed V and J ends, which lost 6 bases and 4 bases, there was a span of 12 bases. The CDR3 covers 13 residues. CDR1 and CDR2 from the germline V gene are MNHEY and SVGAGI. This chain's CDR3 is CASRQGGGYGYTF. Here the CDR3 DNA reads TGTGCCAGCAGACAGGGTGGAGGCTATGGCTACACCTTC.

The gene calls are TRBV14 and TRBJ1-2, with 7 nucleotides matching TRBD1. The CDR3 is 15 amino acids. CDR1 and CDR2 from the germline V gene are SGHDN and FVKESK. Trimming took 8 bases from V and 1 from J; bases not matched to a gene: 10. This CDR3 reads CASRRQGHYNYGYTF. CDR3 nucleotides: TGTGCCAGCCGAAGACAGGGACATTATAACTATGGCTACACCTTC.

The chain joins TRBV18 to TRBJ1-4; 7 bases map to TRBD1. The CDR3 consists of 15 residues. Germline CDR1 and CDR2: KGHSH and LQKENI. Trimming removed 4 bases from V and 2 bases from J; junction bases left unmatched: 4. CDR3 DNA sequence: TGTGCCAGCTCACTTCAGGGGGTTACTAATGAAAAACTGTTTTTT. This gives the protein CASSLQGVTNEKLFF.

The DNA of the CDR3 is TGTGCCAGCAGCTCGACCAGGGACAGGGAGCAAGGTCAGCCCCAGCATTTT. Translating it yields CASSSTRDREQGQPQHF. The chain has TRBV21-1 and TRBJ1-5; the tabulated D call, TRBD1, remains unverified against the DNA. TRBV21-1 has pseudogene status. The CDR3 is 17 amino acids.

The chain is built from TRBV5-1 and TRBJ1-5, with TRBD1 as a possible D gene (6 bases). CDR3 size: 14 residues. From germline, CDR1 is SGHRS and CDR2 YFSETQ. V lost 0 bases to trimming and J lost 7 bases, with 11 bases between them. CDR3 amino acids: CASSLGTVNQPQHF. The CDR3 DNA reads as TGCGCCAGCAGCTTGGGGACAGTAAACCAGCCCCAGCATTTT. Full variable domain (rest looked up from reference TRBV5-1 and TRBJ1-5): KAGVTQTPRYLIKTRGQQVTLSCSPISGHRSVSWYQQTPGQGLQFLFEYFSETQRNKGNFPGRFSGRQFSNSRSEMNVSTLELGDSALYLCASSLGTVNQPQHFGDGTRLSIL.